The rows below give T cell receptor beta chains drawn from one sample of a study of cytomegalovirus exposure and HLA in healthy donors. Profiled with immunoSEQ multiplex PCR; TCRdb holds only in-frame clones, not every one. Its table lists approximately 37,000 clones. Sequenced sample: PBMCs. The receptors derive from a man in his forties in good health and CMV-seropositive. The CDR3 runs from the conserved cysteine through the conserved F or W. Each record gives: J gene, V gene, CDR3 protein.

j_call: TRBJ2-1
v_call: TRBV7-9
cdr3_aa: CASRLTSGRSSYNEQFF

j_call: TRBJ2-3
v_call: TRBV19
cdr3_aa: CASSDGLFGTQYF

j_call: TRBJ2-7
v_call: TRBV4-1
cdr3_aa: CASSHGSDRGREQYF

j_call: TRBJ1-2
v_call: TRBV9
cdr3_aa: CASSVAVLQSGYTF

j_call: TRBJ2-3
v_call: TRBV7-3
cdr3_aa: CASSLEAGGTDTQYF

j_call: TRBJ2-3
v_call: TRBV9
cdr3_aa: CASSVVSAASTDTQYF

j_call: TRBJ2-1
v_call: TRBV7-9
cdr3_aa: CASSPIAGSSYNEQFF

j_call: TRBJ1-5
v_call: TRBV19
cdr3_aa: CASSTTGGIGNQPQHF

j_call: TRBJ1-5
v_call: TRBV5-3
cdr3_aa: CARSPRDRENGNQPQHF

j_call: TRBJ2-3
v_call: TRBV5-4
cdr3_aa: CASSLAGPGTTDTQYF

j_call: TRBJ2-3
v_call: TRBV10-3
cdr3_aa: CAALAGNTDTQYF

j_call: TRBJ2-7
v_call: TRBV15
cdr3_aa: CATSRGHDSSYEQYF

j_call: TRBJ1-2
v_call: TRBV30
cdr3_aa: CALTRTGGDGYTF

j_call: TRBJ2-3
v_call: TRBV7-8
cdr3_aa: CASSSPLAGGPRDTQYF

j_call: TRBJ2-1
v_call: TRBV5-4
cdr3_aa: CASSFSSGTRDHYNEQFF

j_call: TRBJ2-1
v_call: TRBV5-6
cdr3_aa: CASSLGGGNVEQFF

j_call: TRBJ2-3
v_call: TRBV11-3
cdr3_aa: CASSFEIAGITDTQYF

j_call: -
v_call: TRBV6-5
cdr3_aa: CASSYTGAYEQYF

j_call: TRBJ2-5
v_call: TRBV7-2
cdr3_aa: CASSLTGLAGPIQETQYF

j_call: TRBJ2-5
v_call: TRBV7-2
cdr3_aa: CASSLGVTGRDQYF

j_call: TRBJ2-1
v_call: TRBV18
cdr3_aa: CASSPPVGDEQFF

j_call: TRBJ1-5
v_call: TRBV29-1
cdr3_aa: CSVGGTGRNQPQHF

j_call: TRBJ2-1
v_call: TRBV7-8
cdr3_aa: CASSFQLAGGPDEQFF

j_call: TRBJ2-2
v_call: TRBV6-6
cdr3_aa: CASIRTANTGELFF

j_call: TRBJ2-5
v_call: TRBV10-3
cdr3_aa: CAISGLAGYPREQYF

j_call: TRBJ2-5
v_call: TRBV5-6
cdr3_aa: CASSLAAGGETQYF

j_call: TRBJ1-2
v_call: TRBV5-6
cdr3_aa: CASSSTGGAYYGYTF

j_call: TRBJ2-2
v_call: TRBV2
cdr3_aa: CASSVSLTSSKELFF

j_call: TRBJ2-7
v_call: TRBV7-6
cdr3_aa: CASSTSDSGGRYEQYF

j_call: TRBJ2-3
v_call: TRBV2
cdr3_aa: CASRGTSGIFADTQYF

j_call: TRBJ1-6
v_call: TRBV10-3
cdr3_aa: CAIREGQGSGVTPLHF

j_call: TRBJ1-3
v_call: TRBV11-3
cdr3_aa: CASRLGEHSGNTIYF

j_call: TRBJ2-3
v_call: TRBV7-2
cdr3_aa: CASKLGASTDTQYF